This TCR beta chain appears in the sequencing data of a study of T cell clonotyping in hematopoietic cell transplantation. Germline CDR1 reads SQVTM; CDR2 reads ANQGSEA. The CDR3 extends over 16 amino acids. Trimming took 5 bases from V and 0 from J; bases not matched to a gene: 10. Using immunoSEQ multiplex PCR, the repertoire was profiled, and TCRdb retains in-frame clones only, with some absent. The table lists about 6,300 clones, 86% of them singletons. The chain links TRBV29-1 to TRBJ1-3; 7 bases are shared with TRBD1. Sequencing was performed on peripheral blood mononuclear cells, taken 180 days after allogeneic stem cell transplant. The TCR was taken from a female patient aged 50-59 years who had an allogeneic stem cell transplant from an unrelated donor, so the T cells may come from the graft donor. Some clones in this sample may be carry-over from other donors' samples. In DNA, the CDR3 is TGCAGCGTTTCACAGGGGCCTTACATCTCTGGAAACACCATATATTTT. It is translated as CSVSQGPYISGNTIYF.